This is a list of T cell receptor beta chains from one sample in a study of graft-versus-host responses after intestinal transplantation. The protocol was immunoSEQ multiplex PCR, while the TCRdb copy is restricted to in-frame clones and leaves out a portion. The sample lists 100,000 to 120,000 clones; 85% to 95% were seen once. Which antigens these TCRs recognize remains unknown. The specimen comprised unstimulated CD8+ T cells sorted from spleen or lymph node cells, sampled before intestinal transplant. These receptors were obtained from a human donor who received an intestinal transplant. The CDR3 runs from the conserved cysteine through the conserved F or W. The D gene is left open where the match is weak. Clone size is shown for a subset of rows, as once, few, many or a class of expanded clone.

DNA | CDR3 | size | D | J | V
TGCGCCAGCAGTGAGTCGGGCCAACCGGACCTGTTTTTT | CASSESGQPDLFF | NA | NA | TRBJ1-4 | TRBV10-2
TGTGCCAGCAGCGGGGGCAGCGAAGAGACCCAGTACTTC | CASSGGSEETQYF | once | NA | TRBJ2-5 | TRBV5-6
TGTGCCAGCAGCTTGCTATTACGGGGCTCCTACAATGAGCAGTTCTTC | CASSLLLRGSYNEQFF | NA | NA | TRBJ2-1 | TRBV5-4
TGTGCCAGTAGTATTGCAGGGAGGAACACTGAAGCTTTCTTT | CASSIAGRNTEAFF | NA | NA | TRBJ1-1 | TRBV19
TGTGCCACCAGCAGAGCGGGAGGAGACAATGAGCAGTTCTTC | CATSRAGGDNEQFF | NA | TRBD2 | TRBJ2-1 | TRBV15
TGTGCCACCAGCAGAGTGTCCCGGGACGGATATGGCTACACCTTC | CATSRVSRDGYGYTF | NA | NA | TRBJ1-2 | TRBV15
TGTGCCAGCAGCGTAGAGGGGGGACAGGGAAATGAAAAACTGTTTTTT | CASSVEGGQGNEKLFF | NA | TRBD1 | TRBJ1-4 | TRBV9
TGTGCCAGCAGCCCCGGCAATCAGCCCCAGCATTTT | CASSPGNQPQHF | NA | NA | TRBJ1-5 | TRBV7-2
TGTGCCAGCAGTGACTCGGGGGACGAGCAGTACTTC | CASSDSGDEQYF | NA | NA | TRBJ2-7 | TRBV25-1
TGTGCCAGCAGTTCAAGGACTAGCGGGTACGAGCAGTACTTC | CASSSRTSGYEQYF | once | TRBD2 | TRBJ2-7 | TRBV28
TGTGCCACCCATTTTGCGGACACTGAAGCTTTCTTT | CATHFADTEAFF | NA | NA | TRBJ1-1 | TRBV6-6
TGTGCCAGCAGCTTAGGGGAAAATGAGCAGTTCTTC | CASSLGENEQFF | NA | NA | TRBJ2-1 | TRBV11-3
TGTGCCAGCAGCTTAAGTCTCGTTGACGAGCAGTTCTTC | CASSLSLVDEQFF | NA | NA | TRBJ2-1 | TRBV7-3
TGTGCCAGCAGGTCGAGCCCTTTGGGGGGCTACACCTTC | CASRSSPLGGYTF | once | NA | TRBJ1-2 | TRBV6-5
TGTGCCAGCAGCCTTGAGAGATGGACGGATTATGGCTACACCTTC | CASSLERWTDYGYTF | NA | NA | TRBJ1-2 | TRBV5-5
TGTGCCAGCAGCTTAGCTCCCCCCGCGGCCCCTAATGAAAAACTGTTTTTT | CASSLAPPAAPNEKLFF | NA | NA | TRBJ1-4 | TRBV11-2
TGTGCCAGCAGTCTCAGGGTTTCCTACGAGCAGTACTTC | CASSLRVSYEQYF | NA | NA | TRBJ2-7 | TRBV27
TGCGCCAGCACCGAAAACGAGGGGCCTTACGAGCAGTACTTC | CASTENEGPYEQYF | NA | NA | TRBJ2-7 | TRBV5-1
TGTGCCAGCAGCGGGAGACAGGGAGAGACCCAGTACTTC | CASSGRQGETQYF | NA | TRBD1 | TRBJ2-5 | TRBV7-9
TGTGCCAGCAGCTTCGAGAGGACAGGGCCGGGAGAAAAACTGTTTTTT | CASSFERTGPGEKLFF | few | TRBD1 | TRBJ1-4 | TRBV7-9
TGTGCCAGTAGAGTTGGCAGGACTGAAGCTTTCTTT | CASRVGRTEAFF | NA | NA | TRBJ1-1 | TRBV19
TGTGCCACCCGGGGACAGGGGGCTTTGAAAGCCAAAAACATTCAGTACTTC | CATRGQGALKAKNIQYF | NA | TRBD1 | TRBJ2-4 | TRBV15
TGTGCCTGGGGATTGACAGGGCCTGAGCAGTACTTC | CAWGLTGPEQYF | NA | TRBD1 | TRBJ2-7 | TRBV30
TGTGCCAGCAGCCAATTCCCTTGGGGGGCGGGAGTTACAGATACGCAGTATTTT | CASSQFPWGAGVTDTQYF | once | NA | TRBJ2-3 | TRBV4-2
TGTGCCAGCAGTTACTCTGGGGAGGGGAAGGAAGAGACCCAGTACTTC | CASSYSGEGKEETQYF | NA | TRBD2 | TRBJ2-5 | TRBV6-5
TGTGCCAGCAGCCAAGGTATGACCGGGACAAACAATGAGCAGTTCTTC | CASSQGMTGTNNEQFF | NA | NA | TRBJ2-1 | TRBV4-2
TGTGCCAGCAGCTTGGGGGATCAGCCCCAGCATTTT | CASSLGDQPQHF | NA | NA | TRBJ1-5 | TRBV5-6
TGTGCCAGTAGTGCCTGGCAAAGTGGATATGGCTACACCTTC | CASSAWQSGYGYTF | NA | NA | TRBJ1-2 | TRBV19
TGTGCCAGCAGCGCCAGGGACACCGGGGAGCTGTTTTTT | CASSARDTGELFF | NA | NA | TRBJ2-2 | TRBV9
TGTGCCAGTAGTATGTATAGGGGAGTGACCGGGGAGCTGTTTTTT | CASSMYRGVTGELFF | NA | NA | TRBJ2-2 | TRBV19
TGCAGCGTTGACGGGACTGTAGGGGAGCAGTTCTTC | CSVDGTVGEQFF | NA | NA | TRBJ2-1 | TRBV29-1
TGTGCCAGCAGTCCCCGGACAGGGACGGCGGGAGCACCCTACGAGCAGTACTTC | CASSPRTGTAGAPYEQYF | NA | NA | TRBJ2-7 | TRBV28
TGTGCCAGCAGCTCTAGACTAGCGGGAGCGGGAGATACGCAGTATTTT | CASSSRLAGAGDTQYF | once | TRBD2 | TRBJ2-3 | TRBV7-9
TGTGCCAGCAGCGCCCGTTGGGGCACTGAAGCTTTCTTT | CASSARWGTEAFF | NA | NA | TRBJ1-1 | TRBV14
TGTGCCAGCAGCTTGATAGGCCTAAACACTGAAGCTTTCTTT | CASSLIGLNTEAFF | NA | NA | TRBJ1-1 | TRBV5-5
TGTGCCTGGAGTGTAAACGGTAACACTGAAGCTTTCTTT | CAWSVNGNTEAFF | NA | NA | TRBJ1-1 | TRBV30
TGTGCCAGCAGCTTAGGGCGTCTCCCGGAGCAGTTCTTC | CASSLGRLPEQFF | few | NA | TRBJ2-1 | TRBV7-2
TGTGCCAGCAGTTACGGTCCAGCGACGGCTGAGCAGTTCTTC | CASSYGPATAEQFF | once | NA | TRBJ2-1 | TRBV6-5
TGCGCCAGCAGCTTATACCCTAACAATGAGCAGTTCTTC | CASSLYPNNEQFF | NA | NA | TRBJ2-1 | TRBV5-1
TGTGCCAGCAGCTCCGGGTTTGGTGGTAGAGAGACCCAGTACTTC | CASSSGFGGRETQYF | NA | NA | TRBJ2-5 | TRBV7-3
TGTGCCAGCAGTCCCATAATGGGGACAGGGTACTATGGCTACACCTTC | CASSPIMGTGYYGYTF | NA | TRBD1 | TRBJ1-2 | TRBV28
TGTGCCAGCAGTTTTGATCGGGGGGCAGCGTACGAGCAGTACTTC | CASSFDRGAAYEQYF | NA | NA | TRBJ2-7 | TRBV28
TGCGCCAGCAGTCCGGGACTAGCGTCCTCCTACGAGCAGTACTTC | CASSPGLASSYEQYF | NA | TRBD2 | TRBJ2-7 | TRBV10-2